These 27 T cell receptor beta chains came from one sample sequenced in a study of CXCR3-negative and CXCR3-positive naive CD8 T cells. With UMI labels, 5' RACE was used to prepare the TRB cDNA libraries. TCRdb reprocessed the 5' RACE reads and keeps a single row for each CDR3 protein, giving no DNA. This listing includes about 66,000 distinct CDR3 sequences. Sequenced sample: naive CXCR3- CD8+ T cells from blood. Subset described: CD45RO-CCR7+CD27+CD95- naive CD8+ T cells lacking CXCR3 (TNR3-). The source is a human donor in good health. Some clones in this sample may be carry-over from other donors' samples.

CDR3 protein: CASSSTLYSNQPQHF. V usage is TRBV19 and J usage is TRBJ1-5. The CDR3 loop spans 15 amino acids. Germline V gene lookup returns CDR1 LNHDA and CDR2 SQIVND (reference sequence).

The V and J genes are TRBV28 and TRBJ2-7; TCRdb picks TRBD1, but there is no DNA to check that call. The germline V gene has CDR1 MDHEN and CDR2 SYDVKM. The CDR3 length is 16 residues. CDR3 residues: CASSQPRDRADYEQYF.

The gene calls are TRBV27 and TRBJ2-1; TCRdb lists TRBD1, though no DNA is available to test this call. Germline V gives CDR1 MNHEY, CDR2 SMNVEV (reference sequence). CDR3 length: 12 residues. CDR3 in amino acids: CASWSGYNEQFF.

The chain couples TRBV9 to TRBJ2-1; TCRdb calls TRBD1, which cannot be checked without DNA. The CDR3 is made up of 15 amino acids. Per the germline V gene, CDR1 is SGDLS and CDR2 is YYNGEE. The CDR3 spells CASSEGPQAYNEQFF.

The chain links TRBV29-1 to TRBJ2-3. This CDR3 has 14 amino acids. Germline V CDR1 and CDR2: SQVTM, ANQGSEA. The CDR3 protein is CSVEDLADTDTQYF.

The V call is TRBV6-6, the J call TRBJ1-4. The V gene's germline CDR1 is MNHNY and CDR2 SVGAGI (reference sequence). This CDR3 spans 13 amino acids. The CDR3 sequence: CASSYGNNEKLFF.

This chain joins TRBV7-6 and TRBJ2-3; TCRdb's assignment of TRBD1 cannot be checked, as there is no DNA. The CDR3 spans 15 residues. The germline V gene encodes CDR1 SGHVS and CDR2 FNYEAQ. Here the CDR3 reads CASSWTGGATDTQYF. Full variable domain (missing parts from reference TRBV7-6 and TRBJ2-3): GAGVSQSPRYKVTKRGQDVALRCDPISGHVSLYWYRQALGQGPEFLTYFNYEAQQDKSGLPNDRFSAERPEGSISTLTIQRTEQRDSAMYRCASSWTGGATDTQYFGPGTRLTVL.

J is TRBJ1-5 and V is TRBV12-3 or TRBV12-4; as DNA is missing, the TRBD1 call by TCRdb cannot be tested. The CDR3 has 15 residues. CDR3 in amino acids: CASSLVRGMVQPQHF.

The chain couples TRBV6-5 to TRBJ1-5; no DNA is available, so the TRBD1 call from TCRdb remains unchecked. Germline loops: CDR1 MNHEY, CDR2 SVGAGI. The CDR3 runs 15 residues. CDR3 sequence reads: CASSYPDRRNQPQHF.

V is TRBV28 and J is TRBJ2-5; checking the TCRdb D call of TRBD1 is not possible without DNA. The CDR3 is 15 residues long. Germline assignment: CDR1 MDHEN and CDR2 SYDVKM. The CDR3 here is CASSFTGGSKETQYF.

The chain is built from TRBV5-5 and TRBJ2-3; TCRdb's D call, TRBD1, is unchecked because there is no DNA. The CDR3 runs 16 residues. The V gene's germline CDR1 is SGHKS and CDR2 YYEKEE (reference sequence). The CDR3 loop is CASSFGGSPSTDTQYF.

The chain has TRBV29-1 and TRBJ2-1; TCRdb lists TRBD2, though no DNA is available to test this call. Germline loops: CDR1 SQVTM, CDR2 ANQGSEA. There are 13 residues in the CDR3. CDR3: CSVELALYNEQFF.

The genes are TRBV4-2 and TRBJ2-2; without DNA, the TCRdb call of TRBD1 cannot be checked. Germline loops: CDR1 LGHNA, CDR2 YNFKEQ. The CDR3 consists of 16 residues. This chain's CDR3 is CASSQPVGGFTGELFF.

The chain recombines TRBV5-1 with TRBJ2-7. CDR1 and CDR2 (germline): SGHRS, YFSETQ. This CDR3 region has 12 residues. This CDR3 reads CASGLGGYEQYF.

This sequence joins TRBV12-3 or TRBV12-4 and TRBJ2-2; there is no DNA to check the TCRdb D call of TRBD1. The CDR3 is made up of 16 amino acids. This chain's CDR3 is CASSPVGQGITGELFF.

The rearrangement uses TRBV6-5 and TRBJ2-3; the TRBD2 assignment by TCRdb is unverifiable without DNA. The CDR3 spans 16 residues. Germline V gene data show CDR1 as MNHEY and CDR2 as SVGAGI. This chain's CDR3 is CASNGPSGGSTDTQYF.

The chain joins TRBV29-1 to TRBJ2-2; TCRdb indicates TRBD1, and absent DNA this call remains unverified. The CDR3 runs 13 residues. Germline CDR1 reads SQVTM; CDR2 reads ANQGSEA. The CDR3 protein is CSVTGGDTGELFF.

This chain uses TRBV19 with TRBJ2-1; TCRdb returns TRBD2, unconfirmable since there is no DNA. The CDR3 totals 17 residues. The germline V gene has CDR1 LNHDA and CDR2 SQIVND (reference sequence). The CDR3 loop reads CASSIPTSRGGYNEQFF.

V gene TRBV6-2 or TRBV6-3 combines with J gene TRBJ2-5. Germline CDR1 MNHEY, CDR2 SVGEGT. The CDR3 runs to 12 residues. The CDR3 spells CASSYVSETQYF.

The CDR3 loop is CSVSPGQGTGELFF. This chain connects TRBV29-1 to TRBJ2-2; as DNA is missing, the TRBD1 call by TCRdb cannot be tested. The CDR3 consists of 14 residues. Germline loops: CDR1 SQVTM, CDR2 ANQGSEA.

The genes are TRBV4-3 and TRBJ2-6; there is no DNA to check the TCRdb D call of TRBD2. In germline, CDR1 is LGHNA, CDR2 YSLEER. The CDR3 runs to 16 residues. CDR3 sequence reads: CASSPSGGTGANVLTF.

The chain carries TRBV7-9 and TRBJ1-5; TCRdb's assignment of TRBD1 cannot be checked, as there is no DNA. Germline CDR1 and CDR2: SEHNR and FQNEAQ (reference sequence). This CDR3 spans 16 amino acids. The CDR3 reads CASSLAVGVVGQPQHF.

J is TRBJ2-5 and V is TRBV9; TCRdb gives TRBD2 as the D gene, but with no DNA this cannot be confirmed. The CDR3 loop spans 15 amino acids. Germline CDR1 is SGDLS and CDR2 is YYNGEE. CDR3 residues: CASSDRLAGGETQYF.

The chain employs TRBV9 and TRBJ1-2; TCRdb indicates TRBD1, and absent DNA this call remains unverified. This CDR3 is built from 16 residues. Germline CDR1 is SGDLS and CDR2 is YYNGEE. Here the CDR3 reads CASSEGQGLPDYGYTF. Combining the CDR3 with reference TRBV9 and TRBJ1-2 gives the whole variable domain DSGVTQTPKHLITATGQRVTLRCSPRSGDLSVYWYQQSLDQGLQFLIQYYNGEERAKGNILERFSAQQFPDLHSELNLSSLELGDSALYFCASSEGQGLPDYGYTFGSGTRLTVV.

The chain is built from TRBV6-2 or TRBV6-3 and TRBJ2-7; TCRdb's assignment of TRBD2 cannot be checked, as there is no DNA. CDR3 length: 16 amino acids. Germline V gives CDR1 MNHEY, CDR2 SVGEGT. The CDR3 protein is CASRPQGGDHPREQYF.

V is TRBV3-1 and J is TRBJ1-2; TCRdb picks TRBD1, but there is no DNA to check that call. CDR1 and CDR2 from the germline V gene are LGHDT and YNNKEL (reference sequence). There are 16 residues in the CDR3. The CDR3 sequence: CASSQYGHPAIWGYTF.

The genes are TRBV29-1 and TRBJ2-5; TCRdb selects TRBD1, and the lack of DNA leaves this call unchecked. The CDR3 length is 16 residues. Germline V CDR1 and CDR2: SQVTM, ANQGSEA. The CDR3 loop is CSVEGIDRARRWGQYF.